These T cell receptor beta chains were read from a single sample in a study of Ad26.COV2.S vaccination and SARS-CoV-2 variants. Generated by immunoSEQ multiplex PCR, the TCRdb table keeps only in-frame clones and is missing some. The table has about 350,000 clones, roughly 89% seen once. Sample: peripheral blood, taken in a trial of Ad26.COV2.S vaccine versus placebo. The receptors were sampled from a person between 18 and 60 years old who received the Ad26.COV2.S COVID-19 vaccine or a placebo. Both conserved end residues are part of each CDR3. Each record gives: V gene, D gene, J gene, clone size, CDR3 protein, CDR3 DNA. The D gene is left open where the match is weak. For some rows the clone size is stated as once, few or many, or as a class when expanded; others skip it.

v_gene: TRBV2
d_gene: TRBD1
j_gene: TRBJ1-1
abundance: few
CDR3aa: CASSKDRANTEAFF
CDR3nt: TGTGCCAGCAGCAAGGACAGGGCGAACACTGAAGCTTTCTTT

v_gene: TRBV28
d_gene: NA
j_gene: TRBJ2-6
abundance: NA
CDR3aa: CASSTSGGANVLTF
CDR3nt: TGTGCCAGCAGTACGTCTGGGGGGGCCAACGTCCTGACTTTC

v_gene: TRBV5-1
d_gene: TRBD2
j_gene: TRBJ2-1
abundance: NA
CDR3aa: CASSGGDEQFF
CDR3nt: TGCGCCAGCTCTGGGGGGGATGAGCAGTTCTTC

v_gene: TRBV11-2
d_gene: NA
j_gene: TRBJ2-2
abundance: NA
CDR3aa: CASSLGVNTGELFF
CDR3nt: TGTGCCAGCAGCTTAGGTGTGAACACCGGGGAGCTGTTTTTT

v_gene: TRBV2
d_gene: NA
j_gene: TRBJ2-2
abundance: NA
CDR3aa: CASSEPSNTGELFF
CDR3nt: TGTGCCAGCAGTGAACCCTCGAACACCGGGGAGCTGTTTTTT

v_gene: TRBV6-2/TRBV6-3
d_gene: NA
j_gene: TRBJ2-7
abundance: NA
CDR3aa: CASSLRGIEQYF
CDR3nt: TGTGCCAGCAGTTTACGAGGGATCGAGCAGTACTTC

v_gene: TRBV5-4
d_gene: NA
j_gene: TRBJ1-2
abundance: NA
CDR3aa: CASSLRGSGYGYTF
CDR3nt: TGTGCCAGCAGCTTACGAGGAAGTGGGTATGGCTACACCTTC

v_gene: TRBV7-9
d_gene: NA
j_gene: TRBJ2-2
abundance: NA
CDR3aa: CASSLAFGGGTGELFF
CDR3nt: TGTGCCAGCAGCTTAGCGTTCGGGGGAGGCACCGGGGAGCTGTTTTTT

v_gene: TRBV4-1
d_gene: TRBD1
j_gene: TRBJ2-7
abundance: NA
CDR3aa: CASSQEEGTGEWYEQYF
CDR3nt: TGCGCCAGCAGCCAAGAGGAAGGGACAGGGGAGTGGTACGAGCAGTACTTC

v_gene: TRBV11-2
d_gene: NA
j_gene: TRBJ2-3
abundance: NA
CDR3aa: CASSVATDTQYF
CDR3nt: TGTGCCAGCAGCGTTGCCACAGATACGCAGTATTTT

v_gene: TRBV12-5
d_gene: TRBD2
j_gene: TRBJ2-7
abundance: NA
CDR3aa: CASGLVLPSGYEQYF
CDR3nt: TGTGCTAGTGGTTTGGTACTTCCTAGCGGCTACGAGCAGTACTTC

v_gene: TRBV5-1
d_gene: TRBD1
j_gene: TRBJ2-2
abundance: NA
CDR3aa: CASSLDSGQSTGELFF
CDR3nt: TGCGCCAGCAGCTTGGATTCGGGACAGAGCACCGGGGAGCTGTTTTTT

v_gene: TRBV13
d_gene: NA
j_gene: TRBJ2-1
abundance: NA
CDR3aa: CASSAPQGSREQFF
CDR3nt: TGTGCCAGCAGCGCGCCCCAGGGTTCTCGGGAGCAGTTCTTC

v_gene: TRBV5-1
d_gene: NA
j_gene: TRBJ2-7
abundance: NA
CDR3aa: CASSQEIGYEQYF
CDR3nt: TGCGCCAGCAGCCAGGAAATTGGCTACGAGCAGTACTTC

v_gene: TRBV7-9
d_gene: NA
j_gene: TRBJ2-1
abundance: NA
CDR3aa: CASSTTGTSYNEQFF
CDR3nt: TGTGCCAGCAGCACAACCGGGACCTCCTACAATGAGCAGTTCTTC

v_gene: TRBV19
d_gene: NA
j_gene: TRBJ2-4
abundance: NA
CDR3aa: CASSINGGTENIQYF
CDR3nt: TGTGCCAGTAGTATAAATGGCGGTACCGAAAACATTCAGTACTTC

v_gene: TRBV7-3
d_gene: TRBD1
j_gene: TRBJ2-3
abundance: NA
CDR3aa: CASSLTGEGTDTQYF
CDR3nt: TGTGCCAGCAGCCTGACAGGGGAAGGCACAGATACGCAGTATTTT

v_gene: TRBV6-4
d_gene: TRBD2
j_gene: TRBJ2-2
abundance: NA
CDR3aa: CASSATSPGELFF
CDR3nt: TGTGCCAGCAGCGCGACTAGCCCCGGGGAGCTGTTTTTT

v_gene: TRBV18
d_gene: TRBD2
j_gene: TRBJ2-3
abundance: NA
CDR3aa: CASSPLNPAGGRTDTQYF
CDR3nt: TGTGCCAGCTCACCACTCAACCCGGCGGGGGGCAGAACAGATACGCAGTATTTT

v_gene: TRBV6-5
d_gene: TRBD1
j_gene: TRBJ1-2
abundance: NA
CDR3aa: CASSLTGRNGYTF
CDR3nt: TGTGCCAGCAGTTTGACAGGGAGGAATGGCTACACCTTC

v_gene: TRBV5-1
d_gene: TRBD2
j_gene: TRBJ2-7
abundance: NA
CDR3aa: CASSLARGGSSYEQYF
CDR3nt: TGCGCCAGCAGCTTGGCTCGGGGGGGTAGTTCCTACGAGCAGTACTTC

v_gene: TRBV18
d_gene: TRBD1
j_gene: TRBJ1-3
abundance: few
CDR3aa: CASSPGTVSGNTIYF
CDR3nt: TGTGCCAGCTCACCTGGGACAGTGTCTGGAAACACCATATATTTT

v_gene: TRBV18
d_gene: TRBD2
j_gene: TRBJ2-3
abundance: once
CDR3aa: CASSRFSGSTDTQYF
CDR3nt: TGTGCCAGCTCCAGATTTAGCGGGAGCACAGATACGCAGTATTTT

v_gene: TRBV2
d_gene: TRBD1
j_gene: TRBJ2-1
abundance: NA
CDR3aa: CASSDPRGLDNEQFF
CDR3nt: TGTGCCAGCAGTGACCCCAGGGGGCTCGACAATGAGCAGTTCTTC

v_gene: TRBV18
d_gene: NA
j_gene: TRBJ2-2
abundance: NA
CDR3aa: CASSIEGPPRTGELFF
CDR3nt: TGTGCCAGCTCCATCGAGGGGCCCCCAAGGACCGGGGAGCTGTTTTTT

v_gene: TRBV6-2/TRBV6-3
d_gene: NA
j_gene: TRBJ2-7
abundance: once
CDR3aa: CASSYFGLYEQYF
CDR3nt: TGTGCCAGCAGTTACTTCGGGCTGTACGAGCAGTACTTC

v_gene: TRBV3-1/TRBV3-2
d_gene: NA
j_gene: TRBJ2-1
abundance: NA
CDR3aa: CASSQVNNEQFF
CDR3nt: TGTGCCAGCAGCCAAGTAAACAATGAGCAGTTCTTC

v_gene: TRBV5-1
d_gene: TRBD1
j_gene: TRBJ2-3
abundance: NA
CDR3aa: CASSLGTGGPDTQYF
CDR3nt: TGCGCCAGCAGCCTGGGGACAGGGGGACCAGATACGCAGTATTTT

v_gene: TRBV2
d_gene: NA
j_gene: TRBJ2-7
abundance: NA
CDR3aa: CASSESSATYEQYF
CDR3nt: TGTGCCAGCAGTGAAAGCTCCGCTACCTACGAGCAGTACTTC